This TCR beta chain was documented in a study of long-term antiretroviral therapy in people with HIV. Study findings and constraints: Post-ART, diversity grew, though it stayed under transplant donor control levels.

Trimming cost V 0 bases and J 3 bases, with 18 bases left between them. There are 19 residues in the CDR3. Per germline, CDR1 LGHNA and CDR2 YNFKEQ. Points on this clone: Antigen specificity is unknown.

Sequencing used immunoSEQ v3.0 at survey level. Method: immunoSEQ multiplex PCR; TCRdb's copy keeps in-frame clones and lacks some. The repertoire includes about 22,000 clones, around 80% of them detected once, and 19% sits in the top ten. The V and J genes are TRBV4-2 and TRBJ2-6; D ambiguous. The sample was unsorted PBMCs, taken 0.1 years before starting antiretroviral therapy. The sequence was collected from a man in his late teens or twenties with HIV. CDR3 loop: CASSQDDGSFLSGANVLTF. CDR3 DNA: TGTGCCAGCAGCCAAGATGACGGCAGCTTTTTGAGTGGGGCCAACGTCCTGACTTTC.